The rows below give T cell receptor beta chains drawn from one sample of a study of shared clonotypes between healthy human individuals. This table comes from immunoSEQ multiplex PCR, and its TCRdb copy is limited to in-frame clones, with some not included. The sample has over a million clones, approximately 80% seen once. The specimen was memory CD4+ T cells from PBMCs. The receptors shown here come from a man younger than 35 in good health. Some clones in this sample may be carry-over from other donors' samples. The CDR3 runs from the conserved cysteine through the conserved F or W. The D gene is left open where the match is weak. Clone size appears in some rows only: once, few, many, or a class for an expanded clone.

J,D,length,size,V,CDR3,DNA
TRBJ1-3,-,17,-,TRBV9,CASSTLGGSFSGNTIYF,TGTGCCAGCAGCACCCTCGGTGGAAGTTTTTCTGGAAACACCATATATTTT
TRBJ2-1,-,15,-,TRBV7-3,CASSLIADSYNEQFF,TGTGCCAGCAGCTTAATAGCGGACTCCTACAATGAGCAGTTCTTC
TRBJ2-2,-,12,-,TRBV18,CASSPYSGELFF,TGTGCCAGCTCACCATACAGTGGGGAGCTGTTTTTT
TRBJ1-4,TRBD1,15,-,TRBV9,CASSRSGTGDEKLFF,TGTGCCAGCAGCAGATCCGGGACAGGGGATGAAAAACTGTTTTTT
TRBJ2-7,TRBD2,14,-,TRBV19,CASREVAGAYEQYF,TGTGCCAGTAGGGAGGTAGCGGGTGCTTACGAGCAGTACTTC
TRBJ2-1,-,13,-,TRBV7-3,CASSPHPGHEQFF,TGTGCCAGCAGCCCGCACCCGGGGCATGAGCAGTTCTTC
TRBJ2-7,-,12,-,TRBV5-1,CASSLGGYEQYF,TGCGCCAGCAGCTTGGGCGGCTACGAGCAGTACTTC
TRBJ2-6,-,17,-,TRBV5-4,CASSPGGGQTGANVLTF,TGTGCCAGCAGCCCCGGTGGGGGGCAGACTGGGGCCAACGTCCTGACTTTC
TRBJ2-2,-,14,-,TRBV6-6,CASSMTVNTGELFF,TGTGCCAGCAGTATGACAGTGAACACCGGGGAGCTGTTTTTT
TRBJ1-2,-,15,-,TRBV14,CASSTTGTLYYGYTF,TGTGCCAGCAGCACGACCGGGACTCTTTACTATGGCTACACCTTC
TRBJ1-4,-,13,-,TRBV5-4,CASSLAENEKLFF,TGTGCCAGCAGCTTGGCCGAGAATGAAAAACTGTTTTTT
TRBJ1-1,TRBD1,16,-,TRBV28,CASKGWEGQGGTEAFF,TGTGCCAGCAAGGGTTGGGAGGGACAGGGTGGCACTGAAGCTTTCTTT
TRBJ2-3,TRBD2,15,-,TRBV7-2,CASSLLAGLTDTQYF,TGTGCCAGCAGCTTACTAGCGGGCCTCACAGATACGCAGTATTTT
TRBJ1-2,-,16,-,TRBV4-1,CASSQGPAGLSYGYTF,TGCGCCAGCAGCCAAGGGCCTGCGGGGCTTTCCTATGGCTACACCTTC
TRBJ1-3,-,16,-,TRBV2,CASSPNLGAGGNTIYF,TGTGCCAGCAGCCCAAATTTAGGGGCGGGAGGAAACACCATATATTTT
TRBJ2-3,-,14,-,TRBV5-1,CASSLGGGSYTQYF,TGCGCCAGCAGCTTGGGAGGGGGTTCATATACGCAGTATTTT
TRBJ2-3,TRBD2,15,-,TRBV28,CASRSGRDFADTQYF,TGTGCCAGTCGCAGCGGGAGGGATTTTGCAGATACGCAGTATTTT
TRBJ2-5,TRBD2,15,-,TRBV30,CAWSGLAGGGETQYF,TGTGCCTGGAGTGGTCTAGCGGGAGGGGGAGAGACCCAGTACTTC
TRBJ2-5,TRBD1,14,medium-sized,TRBV15,CATSRRGTGETQYF,TGTGCCACCAGCAGACGGGGGACAGGCGAGACCCAGTACTTC
TRBJ2-5,TRBD1,15,-,TRBV28,CASSSVDRGQETQYF,TGTGCCAGCAGTTCCGTGGACAGGGGGCAGGAGACCCAGTACTTC